This T cell receptor (beta chain) was observed in a study of shared clonotypes between healthy human individuals. This table comes from immunoSEQ multiplex PCR, and its TCRdb copy is limited to in-frame clones, with some not included. The table lists over 2 million clones, approximately 95% of them singletons. Trimming cost V 1 base and J 6 bases, with 11 bases left between them. This CDR3 spans 14 amino acids. The germline V gene encodes CDR1 SGHDT and CDR2 YYEEEE. The receptor was derived from a young man in good health. Sequenced material: naive CD4+ T cells sorted from blood. Regarding subset: CD45RA+ positively selected. The J gene is TRBJ2-1, the V gene TRBV5-6, with a tentative D call TRBD2 (7 bases). The CDR3 sequence: CASSLLGGGNEQFF. DNA for the CDR3: TGTGCCAGCAGCTTGCTGGGAGGGGGCAATGAGCAGTTCTTC.